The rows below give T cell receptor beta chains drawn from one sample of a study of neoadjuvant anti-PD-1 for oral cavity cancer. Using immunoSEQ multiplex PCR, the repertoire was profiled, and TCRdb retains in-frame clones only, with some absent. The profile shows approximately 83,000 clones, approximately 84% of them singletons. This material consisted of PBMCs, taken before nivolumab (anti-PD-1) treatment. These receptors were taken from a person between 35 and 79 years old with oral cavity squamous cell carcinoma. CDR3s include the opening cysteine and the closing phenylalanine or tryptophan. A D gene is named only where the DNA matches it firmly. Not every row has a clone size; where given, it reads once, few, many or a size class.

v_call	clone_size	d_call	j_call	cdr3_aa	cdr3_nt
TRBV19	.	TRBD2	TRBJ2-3	CASSIGRGGRTTDTQYF	TGTGCCAGTAGTATAGGAAGGGGCGGGAGGACCACAGATACGCAGTATTTT
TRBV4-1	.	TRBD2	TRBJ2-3	CASSQESLAGGRDTQYF	TGCGCCAGCAGCCAAGAATCCCTAGCGGGAGGGAGGGATACGCAGTATTTT
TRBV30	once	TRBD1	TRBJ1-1	CAWDRGLNTEAFF	TGTGCCTGGGACAGGGGCCTGAACACTGAAGCTTTCTTT
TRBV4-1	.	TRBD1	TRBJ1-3	CASSGQGRGNTIYF	TGCGCCAGCAGCGGACAGGGTCGCGGAAACACCATATATTTT
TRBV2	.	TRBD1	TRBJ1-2	CASIRQGPGYTF	TGTGCCAGCATTCGACAGGGTCCTGGCTACACCTTC
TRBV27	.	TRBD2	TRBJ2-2	CASRGTSGNTGELFF	TGTGCCAGCAGGGGGACTAGCGGAAACACCGGGGAGCTGTTTTTT
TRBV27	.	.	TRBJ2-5	CASTTVPQSGTQYF	TGTGCCAGCACGACAGTACCCCAAAGCGGGACCCAGTACTTC
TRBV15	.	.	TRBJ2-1	CATSSTRTLGDEQFF	TGTGCCACCAGCAGCACCCGGACCTTAGGGGATGAGCAGTTCTTC
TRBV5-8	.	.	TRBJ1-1	CASNTGTGNTEAFF	TGTGCCAGCAATACCGGGACGGGGAACACTGAAGCTTTCTTT
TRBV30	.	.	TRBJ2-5	CAWDAGTVETQYF	TGTGCCTGGGATGCCGGGACGGTGGAGACCCAGTACTTC
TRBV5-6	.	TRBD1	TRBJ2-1	CASSWGTDYNEQFF	TGTGCCAGCAGCTGGGGGACAGACTACAATGAGCAGTTCTTC
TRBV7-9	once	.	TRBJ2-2	CASSLYGPGELFF	TGTGCCAGCAGCTTATACGGTCCCGGGGAGCTGTTTTTT
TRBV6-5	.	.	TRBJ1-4	CATSEGLGNEKLFF	TGTGCCACCTCCGAGGGGTTAGGGAATGAAAAACTGTTTTTT
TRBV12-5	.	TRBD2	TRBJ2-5	CASGTGLAGEETQYF	TGTGCTAGTGGTACAGGACTAGCGGGAGAAGAGACCCAGTACTTC
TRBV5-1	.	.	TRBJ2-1	CASSFLDVGADEQFF	TGCGCCAGCAGCTTCCTGGATGTGGGAGCGGATGAGCAGTTCTTC
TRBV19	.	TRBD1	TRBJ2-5	CASSTDRGQETQYF	TGTGCCAGTAGTACCGACAGGGGCCAAGAGACCCAGTACTTC
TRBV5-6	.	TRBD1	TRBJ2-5	CASSSDRGLRETQYF	TGTGCCAGCAGCTCCGACAGGGGGCTGAGGGAGACCCAGTACTTC
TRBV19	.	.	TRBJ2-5	CASSIGRGTETQYF	TGTGCCAGTAGTATTGGTAGGGGTACAGAGACCCAGTACTTC
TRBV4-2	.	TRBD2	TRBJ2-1	CASSQGAGGLGNEQFF	TGTGCCAGCAGCCAAGGGGCGGGAGGTTTGGGCAATGAGCAGTTCTTC
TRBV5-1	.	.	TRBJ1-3	CASSSTVSGNTIYF	TGCGCCAGCAGCTCGACAGTCTCTGGAAACACCATATATTTT
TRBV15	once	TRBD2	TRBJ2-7	CATSPRLAGGGSGHEQYF	TGTGCCACCAGCCCCCGACTAGCGGGAGGGGGAAGCGGCCACGAGCAGTACTTC
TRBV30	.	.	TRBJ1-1	CAWEERGEAFF	TGTGCCTGGGAAGAACGGGGTGAAGCTTTCTTT
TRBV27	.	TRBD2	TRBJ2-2	CASSPLAGGETGELFF	TGTGCCAGCAGTCCACTAGCGGGAGGTGAGACCGGGGAGCTGTTTTTT
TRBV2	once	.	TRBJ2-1	CASSEIELPEQFF	TGTGCCAGCAGTGAAATTGAGCTTCCTGAGCAGTTCTTC
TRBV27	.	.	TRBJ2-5	CASRIGTGGGETQYF	TGTGCCAGCAGAATTGGGACAGGCGGGGGGGAGACCCAGTACTTC
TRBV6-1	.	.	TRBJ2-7	CASRKTGDSYEQYF	TGTGCCAGCAGAAAGACAGGCGATTCCTACGAGCAGTACTTC
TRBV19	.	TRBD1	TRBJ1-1	CASSRPGGVLNTEAFF	TGTGCCAGTAGTCGCCCAGGGGGTGTTCTGAACACTGAAGCTTTCTTT
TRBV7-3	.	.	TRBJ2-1	CASSLGGRSYNEQFF	TGTGCCAGCAGCTTAGGCGGGCGCTCCTACAATGAGCAGTTCTTC
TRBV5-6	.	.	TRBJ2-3	CASSLDGHLIEVTDTQYF	TGTGCCAGCAGCTTGGATGGGCACCTGATAGAGGTCACAGATACGCAGTATTTT
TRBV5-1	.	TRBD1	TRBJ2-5	CASSFTGGAVETQYF	TGCGCCAGCAGCTTTACAGGGGGCGCGGTGGAGACCCAGTACTTC
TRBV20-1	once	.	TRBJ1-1	CSFDQAFF	TGCAGTTTCGACCAGGCTTTCTTT
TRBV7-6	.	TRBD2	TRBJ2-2	CASSFNSGSTGELFF	TGTGCCAGCAGCTTTAATAGCGGGAGTACCGGGGAGCTGTTTTTT
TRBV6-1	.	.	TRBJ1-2	CASSELGRFYGYTF	TGTGCCAGCAGTGAACTGGGACGGTTCTATGGCTACACCTTC
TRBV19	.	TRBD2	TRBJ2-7	CVDSGRAYEQYF	TGTGTCGATAGCGGGAGGGCCTACGAGCAGTACTTC
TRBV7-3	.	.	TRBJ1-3	CASSLTGSGNTIYF	TGTGCCAGCAGCTTAACGGGGTCAGGAAACACCATATATTTT